This T cell receptor beta chain was captured in a study of T cell repertoires in cytomegalovirus infection. On this clonotype: Its antigen is not identified.

With 0 bases removed from V and 0 bases from J, the gap between germline ends came to 20 bases. The germline CDR1 and CDR2 sequences are SGHAT and FQNNGV. The length of the CDR3 is 19 residues. Via MiXCR, TCRdb re-called the reads, giving one row per CDR3 protein. This sample has around 500,000 distinct CDR3 sequences, with 40% to 50% found just once. The source is a human donor in good health (CMV status not recorded). Some clones in this sample may be carry-over from other donors' samples. Material: cultured PBMCs, obtained from culture after CMV antigen stimulation. The chain joins TRBV11-2 to TRBJ1-1; a possible D gene is TRBD1 (5 bases). CDR3 sequence: CASSLEFGRELRMNTEAFF. For the CDR3, the DNA is TGTGCCAGCAGCTTAGAATTTGGCAGGGAGTTAAGAATGAACACTGAAGCTTTCTTT.